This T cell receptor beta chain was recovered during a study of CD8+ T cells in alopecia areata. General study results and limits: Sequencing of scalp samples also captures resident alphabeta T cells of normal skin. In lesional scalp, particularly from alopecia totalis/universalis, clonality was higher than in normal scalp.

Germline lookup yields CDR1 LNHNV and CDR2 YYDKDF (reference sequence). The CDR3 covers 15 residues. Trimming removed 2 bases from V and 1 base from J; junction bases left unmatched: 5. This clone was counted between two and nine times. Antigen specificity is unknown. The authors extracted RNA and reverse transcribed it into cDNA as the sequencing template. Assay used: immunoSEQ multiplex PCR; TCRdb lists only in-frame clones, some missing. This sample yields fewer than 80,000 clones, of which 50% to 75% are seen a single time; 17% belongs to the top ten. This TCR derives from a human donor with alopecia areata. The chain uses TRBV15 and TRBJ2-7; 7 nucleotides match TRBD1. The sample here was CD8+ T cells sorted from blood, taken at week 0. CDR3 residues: CATSRSRQGSYEQYF. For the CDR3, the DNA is TGTGCCACCAGCAGAAGCCGACAGGGTTCCTACGAGCAGTACTTC.